These 22 T cell receptor beta chains came from one sample sequenced in a study of OX40 agonist ivuxolimab in advanced cancers. Assay: immunoSEQ multiplex PCR; the TCRdb copy retains only in-frame clones and omits some. Of about 54,000 clones listed, roughly 90% are singletons. This material consisted of CD4+ or CD8+ T cells sorted from blood, taken in a trial of the OX40 agonist ivuxolimab. The source of these receptors is an adult with an advanced solid tumor such as melanoma, head and neck, liver or kidney cancer.

The V and J genes are TRBV2 and TRBJ2-2; no firm D call. The CDR3 is made up of 12 amino acids. Germline assignment: CDR1 SNHLY and CDR2 FYNNEI. The V and J ends lost 3 bases and 3 bases respectively, with 2 bases between them. Written as DNA, the CDR3 is TGTGCCAGCAGTGACTACACCGGGGAGCTGTTTTTT. Protein product: CASSDYTGELFF.

V gene TRBV7-9 combines with J gene TRBJ2-3; 8 bases line up with TRBD2. Per germline, CDR1 SEHNR and CDR2 FQNEAQ (reference sequence). V was pared by 1 base and J by 7 bases, with 10 bases of the junction left unmatched. This CDR3 has 16 residues. The CDR3 nucleotides are TGTGCCAGCAGCTTAGAATTTGAAGCGGGAGCGAATACGCAGTATTTT. Translating it yields CASSLEFEAGANTQYF.

The rearrangement joins TRBV6-5 to TRBJ2-7; no clear D. The germline gives CDR1 MNHEY, CDR2 SVGAGI. The CDR3 extends over 15 amino acids. Trimming shortened V by 5 bases and J by 0 bases, and 14 bases separated the two germline ends. The CDR3 loop is CASSPIPRDSYEQYF. The DNA of the CDR3 is TGTGCCAGCAGTCCTATCCCAAGAGACTCCTACGAGCAGTACTTC.

This clone was counted once. The chain has TRBV25-1 and TRBJ1-6; D is undetermined. Germline V gene sequence: CDR1 MGHDK, CDR2 SYGVNS. The CDR3 contains 14 residues. Trimming pared 6 bases from V and 7 bases from J, leaving 13 bases between. CDR3 sequence reads: CASRGESGNSPLHF. The CDR3 nucleotides read TGTGCCAGCAGAGGAGAATCAGGAAATTCACCCCTCCACTTT.

The chain couples TRBV27 to TRBJ1-1; D may be TRBD1 (6 bases). V lost 5 bases and J 5 bases, leaving 15 bases between the germline ends. This CDR3 has 14 residues. CDR1 is MNHEY, CDR2 SMNVEV, per germline (reference sequence). The CDR3 here is CASSPALRGTEAFF. DNA for the CDR3: TGTGCCAGCAGTCCCGCCTTAAGGGGGACTGAAGCTTTCTTT.

The chain employs TRBV7-9 and TRBJ2-1; 10 bases are shared with TRBD2. CDR3 size: 18 residues. In germline, CDR1 is SEHNR, CDR2 FQNEAQ (reference sequence). Losses at the gene ends were 1 base for V and 5 bases for J; bases not matched to a gene: 11. This CDR3 reads CASSLGLGLAFFHNEQFF. The DNA for the CDR3 is TGTGCCAGCAGCTTAGGACTGGGACTAGCGTTTTTCCACAATGAGCAGTTCTTC. The full variable domain, rest sourced from reference TRBV7-9 and TRBJ2-1, is DTGVSQNPRHKITKRGQNVTFRCDPISEHNRLYWYRQTLGQGPEFLTYFQNEAQLEKSRLLSDRFSAERPKGSFSTLEIQRTEQGDSAMYLCASSLGLGLAFFHNEQFFGPGTRLTVL.

The chain couples TRBV6-5 to TRBJ1-4; D may be TRBD1 (6 bases). The V and J ends lost 4 bases and 6 bases respectively, with 9 bases between them. CDR3 length equals 13 residues. Germline CDR1 is MNHEY and CDR2 is SVGAGI. This CDR3 is CASSSDSHEKLFF. CDR3 in DNA: TGTGCCAGCAGTTCGGACAGTCATGAAAAACTGTTTTTT.

The V and J genes are TRBV4-1 and TRBJ1-3; no clear D gene. This CDR3 region has 18 residues. V shed 0 bases and J shed 2 bases, with 17 bases lying between them. CDR1 and CDR2 from the germline V gene are MGHRA and YSYEKL. The CDR3: CASSQDARLAAAGNTIYF. The CDR3, as DNA: TGCGCCAGCAGCCAAGATGCGAGGTTGGCAGCCGCTGGAAACACCATATATTTT.

This chain's CDR3 is CASSLSKHTEAFF. The CDR3 coding sequence is TGTGCCAGCAGTTTATCTAAACACACTGAAGCTTTCTTT. The gene calls are TRBV27 and TRBJ1-1; D is uncertain. In germline, CDR1 is MNHEY, CDR2 SMNVEV (reference sequence). V was clipped by 0 bases and J by 3 bases, with 5 bases between them. The length of the CDR3 is 13 residues.

J is TRBJ1-3 and V is TRBV4-3; D is undetermined. Germline lookup yields CDR1 LGHNA and CDR2 YSLEER. Trimming left V 0 bases short and J 0 bases short, with 9 bases between. CDR3 length: 16 amino acids. The CDR3 region is CASSQDWGSSGNTIYF. The CDR3 region has the DNA TGCGCCAGCAGCCAAGATTGGGGAAGCTCTGGAAACACCATATATTTT.

The chain recombines TRBV19 with TRBJ1-1, with D perhaps matching TRBD1 (5 bases). CDR3 size: 14 residues. Between the trimmed V and J ends, which lost 5 bases and 3 bases, there was a span of 13 bases. Germline V gives CDR1 LNHDA, CDR2 SQIVND (reference sequence). The CDR3 protein is CASSPSGVYTEAFF. DNA of the CDR3: TGTGCCAGTAGTCCGTCGGGGGTCTACACTGAAGCTTTCTTT.

The chain links TRBV2 to TRBJ1-5; 7 bases match TRBD1. V was pared by 4 bases and J by 4 bases, with 7 bases of the junction left unmatched. Germline values: CDR1 SNHLY, CDR2 FYNNEI. The CDR3 length is 15 residues. CDR3 sequence: CASSAQGVGNQPQHF. DNA of the CDR3: TGTGCCAGCAGTGCCCAGGGGGTGGGGAATCAGCCCCAGCATTTT.

V usage is TRBV18 and J usage is TRBJ2-1; no clear D gene. CDR1 is KGHSH, CDR2 LQKENI, per germline. The CDR3 sequence is 14 residues long. V was shortened by 3 bases and J by 8 bases, with 14 bases between the two germline ends. This chain's CDR3 is CASSPQNKGYEQFF. For the CDR3, the DNA is TGTGCCAGCTCACCGCAAAACAAGGGCTATGAGCAGTTCTTC.

The CDR3 loop reads CASSMSGRETQYF. The CDR3 nucleotides read TGTGCCAGTAGTATGTCAGGGCGAGAGACCCAGTACTTC. The chain has TRBV19 and TRBJ2-5, with D tentatively TRBD1 (5 bases). The CDR3 runs 13 residues. The V end was cut by 3 bases, the J end by 4 bases, with 9 bases between. Germline lookup yields CDR1 LNHDA and CDR2 SQIVND (reference sequence).

This chain uses TRBV6-4 with TRBJ1-1; no reliable D call. The germline CDR1 and CDR2 sequences are MRHNA and SNTAGT. Trimming took 6 bases from V and 1 from J, leaving 12 bases between them. This CDR3 has 14 residues. DNA for the CDR3: TGTGCCAGCAGCCGGGGATGGGGGAACACTGAAGCTTTCTTT. Its protein is CASSRGWGNTEAFF.

The V and J genes are TRBV30 and TRBJ2-7, with 12 positions matching TRBD2. Per germline, CDR1 GTSNPN and CDR2 SVGIG (reference sequence). Unmatched junction bases numbered 14, after V lost 0 bases and J lost 2 bases. The CDR3 length is 19 residues. The CDR3 DNA follows: TGTGCCTGGAGTGTGGAACCCAATGTCCTAGCGGGAGGGACCTACGAGCAGTACTTC. It is translated as CAWSVEPNVLAGGTYEQYF.

This clone was seen more than once but under ten times. This sequence joins TRBV14 and TRBJ2-1; D tentatively reads TRBD1 or TRBD2 (6 bases each). Trimming took 5 bases from V and 0 from J, leaving 14 bases between them. CDR3 length: 16 amino acids. Germline CDR1 is SGHDN and CDR2 is FVKESK. The CDR3 nucleotides read TGTGCCAGCAGCGAACCAGGGGACTTCTCCTACAATGAGCAGTTCTTC. Translation gives CASSEPGDFSYNEQFF.

The V call is TRBV7-3, the J call TRBJ2-7, with 10 bases fitting TRBD1. The CDR3 contains 14 residues. V was pared by 5 bases and J by 5 bases, with 6 bases of the junction left unmatched. Germline CDR1 and CDR2: SGHTA and FQGTGA. Written as DNA, the CDR3 is TGTGCCAGCAGCCCGACAGGGGGCTATCACGAGCAGTACTTC. Translated: CASSPTGGYHEQYF. The whole variable domain, filled in from reference TRBV7-3 and TRBJ2-7, reads GAGVSQTPSNKVTEKGKYVELRCDPISGHTALYWYRQSLGQGPEFLIYFQGTGAADDSGLPNDRFFAVRPEGSVSTLKIQRTERGDSAVYLCASSPTGGYHEQYFGPGTRLTVT.

The chain employs TRBV6-1 and TRBJ2-7, with unresolved D. CDR3 size: 10 residues. V was clipped by 8 bases and J by 3 bases, with 5 bases between them. Germline V gene sequence: CDR1 MNHNS, CDR2 SASEGT. CDR3 bases: TGTGCCAGCGGTTTCTACGAGCAGTACTTC. Encoded protein: CASGFYEQYF.

This chain connects TRBV28 to TRBJ2-5; 7 bases fit TRBD2. After removal of 6 bases from V and 5 bases from J, the junction contained 12 bases not matched to a gene. CDR1 and CDR2 from the germline V gene are MDHEN and SYDVKM. The CDR3 consists of 15 residues. The CDR3 loop is CASSRRGVGSETQYF. The CDR3 coding sequence is TGTGCCAGCAGCCGCCGGGGGGTGGGTTCGGAGACCCAGTACTTC.

This chain links TRBV7-5 with TRBJ2-7; the D segment call TRBD1 is taken from the table without a DNA check. TRBV7-5 is recorded as a pseudogene. This CDR3 has 12 residues. CDR3 residues: CASSQQGYEQYF. CDR3 nucleotides: TGTGCCAGCAGCCAGCAGGGCTACGAGCAGTACTTC.

V gene TRBV5-4 combines with J gene TRBJ2-7, with D tentatively TRBD2 (6 bases). This CDR3 contains 15 residues. The V end lost 2 bases, the J end lost 1 base, and 13 bases lay between the germline ends. Germline V gene lookup returns CDR1 SGHNT and CDR2 YYREEE (reference sequence). CDR3: CASSFSVGTSYEQYF. The CDR3 DNA sequence: TGTGCCAGCAGCTTCAGTGTTGGGACTTCCTACGAGCAGTACTTC.